This T cell receptor (beta chain) was identified in a study of Ad26.COV2.S vaccination and SARS-CoV-2 variants. Treatment in this sample: 15 to 20 received Ad26.COV2.S at low or high dose, single or two shots; a few received placebo; per-sample allocation not given. Day 63 following the first vaccine or placebo injection was when the samples were taken. Generated by immunoSEQ multiplex PCR, the TCRdb table keeps only in-frame clones and is missing some. This table has hundreds of thousands of clones, 88% appearing once. The CDR3 is 13 amino acids. With 4 bases removed from V and 12 bases from J, the gap between germline ends came to 19 bases. Germline loops: CDR1 MNHEY, CDR2 SMNVEV (reference sequence).

This chain connects TRBV27 to TRBJ2-7; D is perhaps TRBD2 (5 bases). This specimen was peripheral blood, taken in a trial of Ad26.COV2.S vaccine versus placebo. The origin of this receptor is a person aged 18-65 years who received the Ad26.COV2.S COVID-19 vaccine or a placebo. For the CDR3, the DNA is TGTGCCAGCAGTTCTTACCCGGGGTATTCTGCGTACTTC. It is translated as CASSSYPGYSAYF.